A selection of T cell receptor beta chains follows, all from one sample in a study of CD8 T cells in Susac syndrome. TCRdb reprocessed the immunoSEQ multiplex PCR reads with MiXCR, giving one entry per CDR3 protein. The sample shows about 140,000 distinct CDR3 sequences, 85% to 95% of them seen only once. The sequenced sample consisted of CD4+ T cells from PBMCs. These receptors were collected from a human donor with Susac syndrome. Each CDR3 is given with its conserved first and last residue. The D gene is left open where the match is weak. Size values are once, few and many counts, or a class for expanded clones, and some rows have none.

J gene,clone size,V gene,D gene,CDR3 protein,CDR3 DNA
TRBJ1-6,-,TRBV30,-,CAWSEAVYNSPLHF,TGTGCCTGGAGCGAGGCGGTCTATAATTCACCCCTCCACTTT
TRBJ1-1,-,TRBV29-1,-,CSVIQGFTEAFF,TGCAGCGTTATTCAGGGGTTCACTGAAGCTTTCTTT
TRBJ2-5,-,TRBV20-1,TRBD1,CSALGQGQETQYF,TGCAGTGCGCTCGGACAGGGCCAAGAGACCCAGTACTTC
TRBJ2-5,-,TRBV7-9,-,CASSDGYQETQYF,TGTGCCAGCAGCGATGGGTACCAAGAGACCCAGTACTTC
TRBJ2-1,-,TRBV7-9,-,CASSSRSSYNEQFF,TGTGCCAGCAGCTCCCGTTCCTCCTACAATGAGCAGTTCTTC
TRBJ2-2,-,TRBV12-3/TRBV12-4,-,CASRVAGGELFF,TGTGCCAGCAGGGTCGCGGGCGGGGAGCTGTTTTTT
TRBJ2-7,-,TRBV3-1,-,CASSQSRWGRSSYEQYF,TGTGCCAGCAGCCAAAGCCGGTGGGGACGGAGTTCCTACGAGCAGTACTTC
TRBJ2-7,-,TRBV6-6,TRBD1,CASSYSFGDSSYEQYF,TGTGCCAGCAGTTACTCCTTTGGGGACAGCTCCTACGAGCAGTACTTC
TRBJ1-1,-,TRBV6-4,-,CAIQNSNTEAFF,TGTGCCATACAGAATTCGAACACTGAAGCTTTCTTT
TRBJ2-1,-,TRBV9,TRBD2,CASSVAGRLAGVDEQFF,TGTGCCAGCAGCGTAGCTGGTCGGCTAGCGGGAGTGGATGAGCAGTTCTTC
TRBJ1-5,-,TRBV20-1,-,CSAPPRGKPQHF,TGCAGTGCTCCTCCCAGGGGAAAGCCCCAGCATTTT
TRBJ1-1,-,TRBV23-1,-,CASSQREEDTEAFF,TGCGCCAGCAGTCAACGGGAAGAAGACACTGAAGCTTTCTTT
TRBJ2-1,-,TRBV7-9,-,CASSREGGIAGNEQFF,TGTGCCAGCAGTCGAGAAGGGGGAATAGCGGGCAATGAGCAGTTCTTC
TRBJ2-7,-,TRBV6-2/TRBV6-3,-,CASSYSVGRVVEYEQYF,TGTGCCAGCAGTTACTCGGTGGGACGGGTAGTCGAGTACGAGCAGTACTTC
TRBJ1-1,-,TRBV30,-,CAWSPGLRGTEAFF,TGTGCCTGGAGCCCCGGTCTACGGGGGACTGAAGCTTTCTTT
TRBJ2-2,-,TRBV7-3,-,CASSLGPAGELFF,TGTGCCAGCAGCTTAGGCCCGGCCGGGGAGCTGTTTTTT
TRBJ2-5,-,TRBV19,TRBD1,CASSNTGGAETQYF,TGTGCCAGTAGCAATACAGGGGGCGCCGAGACCCAGTACTTC
TRBJ1-1,-,TRBV20-1,-,CSAARYEANTEAFF,TGCAGTGCCGCCCGATATGAAGCGAACACTGAAGCTTTCTTT
TRBJ1-1,once,TRBV30,-,CAWNFRGVHTEAFF,TGTGCCTGGAACTTCAGGGGAGTACACACTGAAGCTTTCTTT
TRBJ2-2,-,TRBV6-2/TRBV6-3,-,CASREPVGFRGELFF,TGTGCCAGCAGGGAACCGGTTGGGTTCAGGGGGGAGCTGTTTTTT
TRBJ2-5,-,TRBV7-2,TRBD2,CASSRRGLAGAAETQYF,TGTGCCAGCAGCCGACGGGGCCTAGCGGGAGCCGCAGAGACCCAGTACTTC
TRBJ2-7,-,TRBV20-1,TRBD2,CSARDLAGGFYEQYF,TGCAGTGCTAGAGATCTAGCGGGGGGGTTTTACGAGCAGTACTTC
TRBJ2-7,-,TRBV30,TRBD2,CAWSDGGSLSEQYF,TGTGCCTGGAGTGATGGCGGGAGTCTCAGCGAGCAGTACTTC
TRBJ2-7,-,TRBV29-1,-,CSVVRQTPYEQYF,TGCAGCGTAGTAAGACAGACCCCCTACGAGCAGTACTTC
TRBJ1-4,-,TRBV30,TRBD1,CAWSWDRGLKLFF,TGTGCCTGGAGTTGGGACAGGGGGCTGAAACTGTTTTTT
TRBJ2-6,-,TRBV10-3,-,CAISEFPGSGANVLTF,TGTGCCATCAGTGAGTTCCCGGGCTCTGGGGCCAACGTCCTGACTTTC
TRBJ1-1,-,TRBV27,-,CASSSRGGNTEAFF,TGTGCCAGCAGTTCCCGAGGGGGGAACACTGAAGCTTTCTTT
TRBJ2-7,-,TRBV5-1,-,CASSLGPDEEQYF,TGCGCCAGCAGCTTGGGGCCAGATGAGGAGCAGTACTTC
TRBJ2-1,-,TRBV18,-,CASSQGSNRAYNEQFF,TGTGCCAGCTCACAAGGCTCTAATAGGGCCTACAATGAGCAGTTCTTC
TRBJ2-7,-,TRBV9,-,CASSVSRDTVYEQYF,TGTGCCAGCAGCGTGAGCCGTGACACCGTCTACGAGCAGTACTTC
TRBJ2-5,once,TRBV7-6,-,CASSLEAGSETQYF,TGTGCCAGCAGCTTAGAGGCGGGAAGTGAGACCCAGTACTTC
TRBJ1-1,-,TRBV10-3,-,CAISEFVNTEAFF,TGTGCCATCAGTGAGTTCGTTAACACTGAAGCTTTCTTT
TRBJ2-7,-,TRBV4-1,-,CASSQPLAGYEQYF,TGCGCCAGCAGCCAACCACTCGCGGGCTACGAGCAGTACTTC